This entry is about one T cell receptor beta chain. Its antigen is undetermined. The data belong to a study of cytomegalovirus exposure and HLA in healthy donors. Regarding the study as a whole: Earlier findings revealed that most TCR beta V segments proved productive either about 87% or about 30% of the time. HLA-A and HLA-B allele assignments for most subjects were reportedly predicted accurately using TCR beta sequences. There was a cluster of highly shared sequence variants that was likely a sequencing artifact.

A multiplex PCR was run with 60 Vbeta primers and 13 Jbeta primers. Profiling relied on immunoSEQ multiplex PCR, and the TCRdb table lists in-frame clones only, not all of them. Its clone listing holds 30,000 to 35,000 clones. Each of the donors was a healthy bone marrow donor. J lost 7 bases, V lost 4 bases, and 5 bases had no gene match. The germline V gene encodes CDR1 LGHNA and CDR2 YNFKEQ. The CDR3 covers 14 residues. The chain has TRBV4-2 and TRBJ1-2, with 11 bases identical to TRBD1. Input material: PBMCs. This sequence was found in a woman aged 40 to 50 in good health and CMV-seropositive. The CDR3 reads CASSRGQGARGYTF. CDR3 sequence (DNA): TGTGCCAGCAGCCGAGGACAGGGGGCGCGTGGCTACACCTTC.